The present T cell receptor beta chain was sequenced within a study of OX40 agonist ivuxolimab in advanced cancers. Looking at the study overall: Patients got intravenous ivuxolimab at 0.01 to 10 mg/kg every 2 weeks.

Clones were read by immunoSEQ multiplex PCR, and TCRdb kept only the in-frame ones, dropping some. This table has tens of thousands of clones, 80% to 95% appearing once. The CDR3 has 14 residues. CDR1 is SGHTA and CDR2 is FQGNSA in the germline V gene. Trimming left V 4 bases short and J 5 bases short, with 14 bases between. The study, taken as a whole, reports: By week 6 at 0.1 to 3.0 mg/kg, blood CD4+ and CD8+ T cells had expanded clonally.

About this clone: As yet, its antigen is unknown.

The material sequenced was CD4+ or CD8+ T cells sorted from blood, taken in a trial of the OX40 agonist ivuxolimab. The chain carries TRBV7-2 and TRBJ1-1; D uncertain. This clonotype was sampled from an adult with an advanced solid tumor such as melanoma, head and neck, liver or kidney cancer. The chain's CDR3 is CASSSREERTEAFF. The CDR3 nucleotides read TGTGCCAGCAGCTCTAGGGAGGAACGGACTGAAGCTTTCTTT.